This TCR beta chain was recorded in a study of spatial heterogeneity in lung cancer. Overall study context: Tumor regions showed TCR transcript counts that correlated strongly with a T cell module score from matched bulk RNA-seq. Study-level findings and limits: Tumor mutation count correlated with how many alpha and beta TCRs expanded intratumorally.

MiXCR was run by TCRdb on the 5' RACE reads, yielding one entry per CDR3 protein. The table has about 3,700 distinct CDR3 sequences, about 26% seen once. In this sample, this clonotype turned up many times. Its antigen is undetermined. This beta chain is an off-target read within a library intended for alpha chains, so its frequency means little. Time point given: sample taken at primary tumor resection. The CDR3 extends over 15 amino acids. J lost 6 bases, V lost 4 bases, and 5 bases had no gene match. Germline lookup yields CDR1 SGDLS and CDR2 YYNGEE. Sequenced material: lung tumor tissue, taken at surgery. The rearrangement joins TRBV9 to TRBJ2-1; TRBD2 aligns across 12 bases. This clonotype originated in a male donor with early-stage non-small cell lung cancer. The CDR3 DNA reads as TGTGCCAGCAGCTCCCGGGGACTAGCGGGCAATGAGCAGTTCTTC. Its translation: CASSSRGLAGNEQFF.